This T cell receptor beta chain was observed in a study of beta chain features in type 1 diabetes. Study findings and constraints: Within the patient group, naive, central memory and Treg TCRB repertoires appeared more similar to each other than within healthy donors. Moderately but significantly shorter TCRB CDR3s were found in Type 1 diabetes patients in all four CD4+ subsets.

Remarks on this clone: What it binds is unknown.

The authors reverse transcribed all of the isolated RNA, so sequencing captured expressed TCRB transcripts. The assay was immunoSEQ multiplex PCR, and TCRdb's table has in-frame clones only and misses some. The table includes 130,000 or so clones, about 10% detected once. This TCR was sampled from a man aged 25 to 45 with type 1 diabetes. Sequencing was done on a sample of central memory CD4+ T cells from blood.

The CDR3 DNA is TGCACCAGCAGCCAAGAAGGACGGGAGGTAAACACCGGGGAGCTGTTTTTT. Protein sequence: CTSSQEGREVNTGELFF. The gene calls are TRBV1 and TRBJ2-2; TRBD2 was called by the table and not checked on the DNA. TRBV1 is reported as a pseudogene. This CDR3 contains 17 residues.